These 18 T cell receptor beta chains came from one sample sequenced in a study of preoperative IRX-2 immunotherapy in early breast cancer (dated by TCRdb to between 2019 and 2020). Sample treatment or condition, as interpreted from the label and publication: preoperative locoregional IRX-2 cytokine immunotherapy. Libraries were made using the immunoSEQ multiplex PCR assay. The table comes from immuneACCESS by way of TCRdb, which keeps in-frame sequences with V and J called. Part of the clones is missing from these tables; in studies checked, under half for an unresolved V gene and the rest for unknown reasons. This sample has tens of thousands of clones in its table, and more than 90% of those were observed once. In total, the top ten clones hold 5% to 7% of the sample. This specimen was collected from a patient treated with IRX-2 immunotherapy. The receptors were gathered from a human donor with breast cancer.

The chain joins TRBV5-1 to TRBJ1-4; D remains unclear. The CDR3 spans 16 residues. V lost 0 bases to trimming and J lost 2 bases, with 11 bases between them. Per germline, CDR1 SGHRS and CDR2 YFSETQ. The CDR3 reads CASSLGHRATNEKLFF. CDR3 coding DNA: TGCGCCAGCAGCTTGGGTCACAGAGCGACTAATGAAAAACTGTTTTTT.

V gene TRBV6-1 combines with J gene TRBJ2-1, with 8 bases lining up with TRBD2. Germline V gene data show CDR1 as MNHNS and CDR2 as SASEGT. V gave up 1 base and J gave up 2 bases; unmatched junction bases: 4. CDR3 size: 16 residues. Here the CDR3 reads CASSEDIAGTYNEQFF. The CDR3, as DNA: TGTGCCAGCAGTGAAGATATAGCGGGGACCTACAATGAGCAGTTCTTC.

The chain carries TRBV6-6 and TRBJ2-3, with TRBD2 matching 16 bases. The germline V gene encodes CDR1 MNHNY and CDR2 SVGAGI (reference sequence). The CDR3 is 14 residues long. Trimming took 9 bases from V and 6 from J; bases not matched to a gene: 3. The CDR3 loop is CASGTSGRDDTQYF. In DNA form, the CDR3 reads TGTGCCAGTGGGACTAGCGGGAGGGACGATACGCAGTATTTT.

The chain combines TRBV6-1 with TRBJ1-4; 7 bases are a match to TRBD1. This CDR3 has 14 amino acids. Germline loops: CDR1 MNHNS, CDR2 SASEGT. The trim removed 1 base at V and 8 bases at J, leaving 4 bases unmatched. The chain's CDR3 is CASSEGLRGEKLFF. CDR3 bases: TGTGCCAGCAGTGAAGGGCTCAGGGGGGAAAAACTGTTTTTT.

The J gene is TRBJ2-7, the V gene TRBV11-1; D not certain. The germline CDR1 and CDR2 sequences are SGHAT and FQDESV (reference sequence). The V end was cut by 8 bases, the J end by 0 bases, with 5 bases between. The CDR3 runs 11 residues. DNA of the CDR3: TGTGCCAGCGGACGCTCCTACGAGCAGTACTTC. Translated: CASGRSYEQYF.

The CDR3 DNA is TGTGCCAGCAGCTACGGACTAGCTTCCACAGATACGCAGTATTTT. Its protein is CASSYGLASTDTQYF. The J gene is TRBJ2-3, the V gene TRBV6-5, with 8 positions matching TRBD2. Germline loops: CDR1 MNHEY, CDR2 SVGAGI. Trimming took 6 bases from V and 2 from J; bases not matched to a gene: 7. The CDR3 extends over 15 amino acids.

J is TRBJ1-1 and V is TRBV27, with D unclear. CDR3 length equals 13 residues. From germline, CDR1 is MNHEY and CDR2 SMNVEV (reference sequence). V lost 8 bases to trimming and J lost 1 base, with 11 bases between them. In DNA, the CDR3 is TGTGCCAGCCGTAGAGCTCAGAACACTGAAGCTTTCTTT. Protein product: CASRRAQNTEAFF.

This chain joins TRBV13 and TRBJ1-5; D not certain. This CDR3 has 15 amino acids. Germline CDR1 PRHDT, CDR2 FYEKMQ (reference sequence). V lost 5 bases and J 4 bases, leaving 15 bases between the germline ends. CDR3 bases: TGTGCCAGCAGCGAATCTTTCTTAAAAAATCAGCCCCAGCATTTT. It codes for CASSESFLKNQPQHF. The whole variable domain, filled in from reference TRBV13 and TRBJ1-5, reads AAGVIQSPRHLIKEKRETATLKCYPIPRHDTVYWYQQGPGQDPQFLISFYEKMQSDKGSIPDRFSAQQFSDYHSELNMSSLELGDSALYFCASSESFLKNQPQHFGDGTRLSIL.

The CDR3 DNA sequence: TGTGCCTGGACCCTGACAGGACCTTACGAGCAGTACTTC. Amino acid sequence: CAWTLTGPYEQYF. This sequence joins TRBV30 and TRBJ2-7; D may be TRBD1 (6 bases). The CDR3 consists of 13 residues. V lost 4 bases to trimming and J lost 4 bases, with 14 bases between them. Germline loops: CDR1 GTSNPN, CDR2 SVGIG (reference sequence). The whole variable domain, remainder taken from reference TRBV30 and TRBJ2-7, is SQTIHQWPATLVQPVGSPLSLECTVEGTSNPNLYWYRQAAGRGLQLLFYSVGIGQISSEVPQNLSASRPQDRQFILSSKKLLLSDSGFYLCAWTLTGPYEQYFGPGTRLTVT.

The V call is TRBV29-1, the J call TRBJ1-2; D perhaps matches TRBD1 (5 bases). This CDR3 spans 12 amino acids. The V gene lost 4 bases and the J gene lost 3 bases, with 9 bases spanning the gap. Germline V gives CDR1 SQVTM, CDR2 ANQGSEA. Written as DNA, the CDR3 is TGCAGCGTTGGGGACTCATACTATGGCTACACCTTC. Translating it yields CSVGDSYYGYTF.

The rearrangement uses TRBV6-5 and TRBJ1-2; D call uncertain. The V end lost 4 bases, the J end lost 4 bases, and 13 bases lay between the germline ends. The germline gives CDR1 MNHEY, CDR2 SVGAGI. This CDR3 contains 14 residues. The DNA for the CDR3 is TGTGCCAGCAGTTCTCCCTCGGGCCTCTATGGCTACACCTTC. The encoded protein is CASSSPSGLYGYTF.

J is TRBJ1-4 and V is TRBV6-5; possible D gene TRBD1, 6 bases. Germline lookup yields CDR1 MNHEY and CDR2 SVGAGI. Trimming left V 5 bases short and J 3 bases short, with 13 bases between. This CDR3 has 15 residues. The CDR3 loop reads CASSRTGTSNEKLFF. CDR3 DNA sequence: TGTGCCAGCAGTCGAACAGGGACCTCTAATGAAAAACTGTTTTTT.

The gene calls are TRBV7-9 and TRBJ1-1; TRBD1 matches at 8 bases. J gave up 5 bases and V 1 base, and 6 bases lay outside the gene matches. This CDR3 spans 15 amino acids. Germline assignment: CDR1 SEHNR and CDR2 FQNEAQ (reference sequence). The DNA of the CDR3 is TGTGCCAGCAGCTTAGGCGACAGGGGAGGAACTGAAGCTTTCTTT. This codes for CASSLGDRGGTEAFF.

The rearrangement joins TRBV12-5 to TRBJ1-5; D is unresolved. The CDR3 is 12 amino acids. V lost 1 base and J lost 5, with 3 bases in between. Germline V gene sequence: CDR1 LGHNT, CDR2 FRNRAP. The chain's CDR3 is CASGLDYQPQHF. Written as DNA, the CDR3 is TGTGCTAGTGGTTTGGACTATCAGCCCCAGCATTTT.

The chain links TRBV5-1 to TRBJ2-7, with TRBD1 matching 9 bases. This CDR3 spans 14 amino acids. Germline lookup yields CDR1 SGHRS and CDR2 YFSETQ. V lost 4 bases to trimming and J lost 10 bases; unmatched junction nucleotides: 12. CDR3 DNA: TGCGCCAGCAGCCGCGCCCCGGGACAGGGAAATCAGTACTTC. Protein: CASSRAPGQGNQYF. Using reference TRBV5-1 and TRBJ2-7 for the parts outside the CDR3, the full variable domain is KAGVTQTPRYLIKTRGQQVTLSCSPISGHRSVSWYQQTPGQGLQFLFEYFSETQRNKGNFPGRFSGRQFSNSRSEMNVSTLELGDSALYLCASSRAPGQGNQYFGPGTRLTVT.

The CDR3 DNA follows: TGTGCCAGCAGCTTTCTCACGTCCGTCACCGAAGCTTTCTTT. Translating gives CASSFLTSVTEAFF. The V gene is TRBV7-2, the J gene TRBJ1-1; D unresolved. Germline V gene sequence: CDR1 SGHTA, CDR2 FQGNSA. The CDR3 length is 14 residues. V was trimmed by 3 bases and J by 8 bases, leaving 16 bases between them. Variable domain in full (rest from reference TRBV7-2 and TRBJ1-1): GAGVSQSPSNKVTEKGKDVELRCDPISGHTALYWYRQSLGQGLEFLIYFQGNSAPDKSGLPSDRFSAERTGGSVSTLTIQRTQQEDSAVYLCASSFLTSVTEAFFGQGTRLTVV.

The chain uses TRBV29-1 and TRBJ2-7; D is uncertain. The CDR3 length is 10 residues. The ends were cut back, 0 bases at V and 9 bases at J, with 6 bases in the middle. The germline V gene has CDR1 SQVTM and CDR2 ANQGSEA. CDR3 amino acids: CSVEDDGQYF. The CDR3 coding sequence is TGCAGCGTTGAAGATGACGGGCAGTACTTC.

As to this clone: The junction and the germline gene differ at one end; a read error may be behind it. The V gene is TRBV23-1, the J gene TRBJ1-5; D possibly corresponds to TRBD1 (5 bases). TRBV23-1 has ORF status, its function being uncertain. The CDR3 extends over 10 amino acids. This CDR3 is CASPPGLEDF. CDR3 DNA: TGCGCCAGCCCTCCGGGACTGGAGGATTTT.